The clone carrying this T cell receptor beta chain came up many times. Its antigen is currently unknown. Previously, flow cytometry had revealed CD8+CD57+ cell expansion in the patients chosen for sequencing. Patient blood was sampled before any therapy had been received. This sample is part of a study of CD8+CD57+ T cells in acquired aplastic anemia. At the level of the study: Mean yield of DNA from sorted CD4+ and CD8+ cells was approximately 3 ug.

Germline CDR1 LNHDA, CDR2 SQIVND (reference sequence). This CDR3 comprises 14 residues. V lost 8 bases, J lost 2 bases, and 5 bases stayed unmatched. The study, taken as a whole, reports: About 27 CD8+ CDR3 sequences were shared between patients and controls.

TCR beta VDJ and CDR3 were profiled, and genomic DNA was the template. MiXCR, applied by TCRdb to the reads, yields one record per CDR3 protein. This sample has about 160,000 distinct CDR3 sequences, with 45% to 50% found just once. The source material was sorted CD4+, CD8+, or CD8+CD57+ T cells (not recorded which) from PBMCs. This clonotype was sampled from a human donor with aplastic anemia. The chain links TRBV19 to TRBJ2-7; 11 bases fit TRBD2. CDR3 sequence reads: CASSLAGGAYEQYF. CDR3 in DNA: TGTGCCAGTTCCCTAGCGGGAGGAGCCTACGAGCAGTACTTC.